Below, 9 T cell receptor beta chains from the same sample are listed, as sequenced in a study of shared clonotypes between healthy human individuals. Naive CD8 cells, CD45RO-negative and positively selected for CCR7, excluded terminally differentiated effector memory CD45RA+ cells. This table comes from immunoSEQ multiplex PCR, and its TCRdb copy is limited to in-frame clones, with some not included. The repertoire consists of 800,000 to 950,000 clones, with about 96% occurring once and the leading ten covering under 0.3%. Input material: naive CD8+ T cells sorted from blood. The receptors here all came from a man aged 25-45 years in good health.

For the CDR3, the DNA is TGCGCCAGCAGCCAAGATCAGGGCATGTTGGACACTGAAGCTTTCTTT. This translates into CASSQDQGMLDTEAFF. V gene TRBV4-1 combines with J gene TRBJ1-1; tentatively, D is TRBD1 (5 bases). The CDR3 has 16 amino acids. V gave up 0 bases and J gave up 3 bases, with 14 bases separating them. CDR1 and CDR2 (germline): MGHRA, YSYEKL.

V and J are TRBV9 and TRBJ1-4; a possible D gene is TRBD1 (5 bases). The CDR3 is 13 amino acids. From germline, CDR1 is SGDLS and CDR2 YYNGEE. V was trimmed by 0 bases and J by 5 bases, leaving 5 bases between them. CDR3 sequence: CASSVAGNEKLFF. DNA for the CDR3: TGTGCCAGCAGCGTAGCAGGGAATGAAAAACTGTTTTTT.

Notes on this clone: Other DNA variants within this sample encode the same CDR3. The J gene is TRBJ2-2, the V gene TRBV7-9; D ambiguous. The CDR3 sequence is 13 residues long. Trimming pared 5 bases from V and 1 base from J, leaving 5 bases between. The germline V gene has CDR1 SEHNR and CDR2 FQNEAQ (reference sequence). CDR3 sequence (DNA): TGTGCCAGCAGCCCGGGGAACACCGGGGAGCTGTTTTTT. This translates into CASSPGNTGELFF.

On this clone: This CDR3 is also generated by other DNA sequences in the sample. This chain uses TRBV7-9 with TRBJ1-1; D is possibly TRBD1 (5 bases). The germline V gene encodes CDR1 SEHNR and CDR2 FQNEAQ (reference sequence). The CDR3 is 14 residues long. V lost 0 bases and J 3 bases, leaving 8 bases between the germline ends. The CDR3 reads CASSLALGDTEAFF. In DNA, the CDR3 is TGTGCCAGCAGCTTAGCTTTGGGGGACACTGAAGCTTTCTTT.

This clone has a handful of counts. The chain carries TRBV7-2 and TRBJ1-1; D ambiguous. Trimming shortened V by 4 bases and J by 0 bases, and 12 bases separated the two germline ends. In germline, CDR1 is SGHTA, CDR2 FQGNSA. The CDR3 is made up of 15 amino acids. As DNA, the CDR3 is TGTGCCAGCAGCTCTACCGGGTACCTGAACACTGAAGCTTTCTTT. Translated: CASSSTGYLNTEAFF.

The V call is TRBV10-3, the J call TRBJ2-7; D is perhaps TRBD1 (6 bases). Looked up from germline, CDR1 is ENHRY and CDR2 is SYGVKD. The CDR3 is 14 residues long. Trimming stripped 2 bases from V and 3 bases from J, with 11 bases between. DNA of the CDR3: TGTGCCATCAGTGAGGAGACAGGCCTCTACGAGCAGTACTTC. It is translated as CAISEETGLYEQYF.

The chain has TRBV28 and TRBJ2-7, with no clear D. This CDR3 has 12 residues. CDR1 and CDR2 from the germline V gene are MDHEN and SYDVKM. V dropped 4 bases and J dropped 2 bases, with 6 bases sitting between them. The CDR3: CASSSSAYEQYF. The CDR3 DNA reads TGTGCCAGCAGTTCCTCAGCCTACGAGCAGTACTTC.

This chain links TRBV6-6 with TRBJ2-7, with D tentatively TRBD1 (6 bases). The CDR3 totals 12 residues. The germline CDR1 and CDR2 sequences are MNHNY and SVGAGI (reference sequence). V was shortened by 11 bases and J by 3 bases, with 14 bases between the two germline ends. The CDR3 sequence: CACRGQRYEQYF. CDR3 DNA: TGTGCCTGCCGGGGACAACGCTACGAGCAGTACTTC.

The V gene is TRBV7-2, the J gene TRBJ2-1; D uncertain. Germline assignment: CDR1 SGHTA and CDR2 FQGNSA. Trimming removed 1 base at V and 6 bases at J, with 10 bases between. The CDR3 runs to 14 residues. CDR3: CASSLVARSNEQFF. The DNA of the CDR3 is TGTGCCAGCAGCTTAGTTGCCAGGAGCAATGAGCAGTTCTTC.